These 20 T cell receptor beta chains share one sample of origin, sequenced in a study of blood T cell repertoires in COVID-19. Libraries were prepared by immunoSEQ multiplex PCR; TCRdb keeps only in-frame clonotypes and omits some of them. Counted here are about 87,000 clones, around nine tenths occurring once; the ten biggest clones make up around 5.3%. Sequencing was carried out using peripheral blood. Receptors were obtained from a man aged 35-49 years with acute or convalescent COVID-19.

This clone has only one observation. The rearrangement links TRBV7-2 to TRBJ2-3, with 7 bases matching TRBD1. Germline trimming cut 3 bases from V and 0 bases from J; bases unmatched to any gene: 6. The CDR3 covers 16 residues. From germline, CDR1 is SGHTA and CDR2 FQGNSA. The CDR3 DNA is TGTGCCAGCAGCTTTCGCAACAGGGGAAGCACAGATACGCAGTATTTT. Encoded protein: CASSFRNRGSTDTQYF.

The CDR3 nucleotides read TGTGCCAGCAGTCGGGACAAGGAAGCCTACGAGCAGTACTTC. Protein sequence: CASSRDKEAYEQYF. V gene TRBV6-5 combines with J gene TRBJ2-7; a possible D gene is TRBD1 (6 bases). Germline V gene data show CDR1 as MNHEY and CDR2 as SVGAGI. The CDR3 totals 14 residues. Trimming shortened V by 5 bases and J by 2 bases, and 13 bases separated the two germline ends.

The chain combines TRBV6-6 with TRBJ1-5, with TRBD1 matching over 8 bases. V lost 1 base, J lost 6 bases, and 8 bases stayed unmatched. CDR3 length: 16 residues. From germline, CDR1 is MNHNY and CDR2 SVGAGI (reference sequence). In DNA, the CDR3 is TGTGCCAGCAGTTACTATAGCGGACAGGGAGGTCAGCCCCAGCATTTT. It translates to CASSYYSGQGGQPQHF.

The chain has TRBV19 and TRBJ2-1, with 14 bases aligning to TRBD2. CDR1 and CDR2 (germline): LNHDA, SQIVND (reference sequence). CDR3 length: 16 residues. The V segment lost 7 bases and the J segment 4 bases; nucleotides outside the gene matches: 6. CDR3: CASTLGTSGGYNEQFF. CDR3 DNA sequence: TGTGCCAGTACCCTCGGGACTAGCGGGGGATACAATGAGCAGTTCTTC.

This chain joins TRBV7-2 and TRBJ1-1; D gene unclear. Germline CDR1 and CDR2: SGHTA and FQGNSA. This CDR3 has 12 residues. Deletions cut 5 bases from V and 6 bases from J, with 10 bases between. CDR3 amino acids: CASSASGSEAFF. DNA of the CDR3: TGTGCCAGCAGCGCCTCAGGCTCTGAAGCTTTCTTT.

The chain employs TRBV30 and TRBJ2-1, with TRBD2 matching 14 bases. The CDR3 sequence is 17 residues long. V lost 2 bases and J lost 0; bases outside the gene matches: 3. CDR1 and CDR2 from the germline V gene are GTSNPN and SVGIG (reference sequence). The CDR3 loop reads CAWSRTSGRSSYNEQFF. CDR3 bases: TGTGCCTGGAGTAGGACTAGCGGGAGGAGCTCCTACAATGAGCAGTTCTTC.

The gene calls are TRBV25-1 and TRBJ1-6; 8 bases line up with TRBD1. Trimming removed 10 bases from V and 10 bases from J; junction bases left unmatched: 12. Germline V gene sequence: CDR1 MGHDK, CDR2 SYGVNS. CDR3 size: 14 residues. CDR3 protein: CATRRTGLNSPLHF. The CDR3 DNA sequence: TGTGCCACCAGAAGGACAGGGTTAAACTCACCCCTCCACTTT.

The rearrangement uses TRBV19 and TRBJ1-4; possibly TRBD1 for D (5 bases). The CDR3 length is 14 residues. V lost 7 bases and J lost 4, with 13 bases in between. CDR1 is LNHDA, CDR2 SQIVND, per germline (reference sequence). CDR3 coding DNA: TGTGCCAGTAAAACTCCGGGACTTAATGAAAAACTGTTTTTT. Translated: CASKTPGLNEKLFF. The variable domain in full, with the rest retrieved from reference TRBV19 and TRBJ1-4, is DGGITQSPKYLFRKEGQNVTLSCEQNLNHDAMYWYRQDPGQGLRLIYYSQIVNDFQKGDIAEGYSVSREKKESFPLTVTSAQKNPTAFYLCASKTPGLNEKLFFGSGTQLSVL.

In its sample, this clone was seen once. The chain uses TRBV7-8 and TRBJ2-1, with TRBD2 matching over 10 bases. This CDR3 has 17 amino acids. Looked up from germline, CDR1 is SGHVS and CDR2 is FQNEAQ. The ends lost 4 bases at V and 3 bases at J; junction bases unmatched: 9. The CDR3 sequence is CASSSPPSGGHYNEQFF. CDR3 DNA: TGTGCCAGCAGCTCGCCACCTAGCGGGGGACACTACAATGAGCAGTTCTTC.

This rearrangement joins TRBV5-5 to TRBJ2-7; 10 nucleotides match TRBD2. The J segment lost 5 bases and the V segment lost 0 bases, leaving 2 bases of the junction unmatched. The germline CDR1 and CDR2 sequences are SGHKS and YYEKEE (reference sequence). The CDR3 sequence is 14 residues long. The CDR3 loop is CASSLGLAGDEQYF. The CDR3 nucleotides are TGTGCCAGCAGCTTGGGGCTAGCGGGGGACGAGCAGTACTTC.

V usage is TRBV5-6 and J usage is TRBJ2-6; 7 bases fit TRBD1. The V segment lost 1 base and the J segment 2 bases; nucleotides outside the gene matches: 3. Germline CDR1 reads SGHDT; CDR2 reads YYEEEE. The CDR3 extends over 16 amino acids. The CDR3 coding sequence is TGTGCCAGCAGCTTGCTGACAGGGACTGGGGCCAACGTCCTGACTTTC. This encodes CASSLLTGTGANVLTF.

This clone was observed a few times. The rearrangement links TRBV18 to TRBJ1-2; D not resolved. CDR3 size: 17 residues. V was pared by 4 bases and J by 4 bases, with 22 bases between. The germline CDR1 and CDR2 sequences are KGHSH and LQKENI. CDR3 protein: CASSQAPAATSLYGYTF. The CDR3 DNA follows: TGTGCCAGCTCACAGGCCCCCGCCGCGACATCCCTCTATGGCTACACCTTC.

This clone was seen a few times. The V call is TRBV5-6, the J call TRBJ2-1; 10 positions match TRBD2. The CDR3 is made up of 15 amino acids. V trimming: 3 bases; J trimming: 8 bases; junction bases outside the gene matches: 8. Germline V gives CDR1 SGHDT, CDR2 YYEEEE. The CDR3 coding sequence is TGTGCCAGCAGCTCACCTAGCGGGGGCATCGATGAGCAGTTCTTC. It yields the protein CASSSPSGGIDEQFF.

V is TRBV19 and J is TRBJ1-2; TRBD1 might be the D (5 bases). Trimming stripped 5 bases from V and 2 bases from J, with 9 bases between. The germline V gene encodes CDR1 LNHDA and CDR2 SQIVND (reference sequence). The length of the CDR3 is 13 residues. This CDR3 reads CASSVSGNYGYTF. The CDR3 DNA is TGTGCCAGTAGTGTATCAGGGAACTATGGCTACACCTTC.

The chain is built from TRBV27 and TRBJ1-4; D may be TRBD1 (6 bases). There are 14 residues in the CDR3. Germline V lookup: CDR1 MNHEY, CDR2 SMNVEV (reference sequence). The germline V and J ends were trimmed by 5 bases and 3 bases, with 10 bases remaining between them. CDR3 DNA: TGTGCCAGCAGTCAGGGGCTGGCTAATGAAAAACTGTTTTTT. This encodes CASSQGLANEKLFF.

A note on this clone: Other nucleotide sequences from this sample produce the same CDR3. CDR3 coding DNA: TGCAGCGTTGGTCGGAACACTGAAGCTTTCTTT. It is translated as CSVGRNTEAFF. V and J are TRBV29-1 and TRBJ1-1; no reliable D call. This CDR3 spans 11 amino acids. V dropped 4 bases and J dropped 1 base, with 4 bases sitting between them. Germline V gene lookup returns CDR1 SQVTM and CDR2 ANQGSEA.

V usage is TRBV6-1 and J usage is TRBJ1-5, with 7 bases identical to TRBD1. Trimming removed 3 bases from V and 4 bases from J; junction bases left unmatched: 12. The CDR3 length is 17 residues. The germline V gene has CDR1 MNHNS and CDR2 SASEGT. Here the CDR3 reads CASSEVDRPPANQPQHF. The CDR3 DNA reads TGTGCCAGCAGTGAGGTGGACAGGCCCCCCGCGAATCAGCCCCAGCATTTT.

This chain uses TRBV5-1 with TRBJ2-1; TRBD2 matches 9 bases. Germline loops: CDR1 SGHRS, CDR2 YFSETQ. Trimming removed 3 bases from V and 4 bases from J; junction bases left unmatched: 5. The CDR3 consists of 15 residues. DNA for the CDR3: TGCGCCAGCAGCTCCCTAGCGGGAAGATACAATGAGCAGTTCTTC. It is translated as CASSSLAGRYNEQFF.

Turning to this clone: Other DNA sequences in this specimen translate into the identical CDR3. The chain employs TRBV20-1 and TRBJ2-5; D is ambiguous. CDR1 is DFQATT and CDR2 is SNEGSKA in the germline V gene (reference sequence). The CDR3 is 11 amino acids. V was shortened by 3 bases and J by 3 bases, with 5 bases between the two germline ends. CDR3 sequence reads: CSASGEETQYF. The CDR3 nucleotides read TGCAGTGCTAGCGGTGAAGAGACCCAGTACTTC.

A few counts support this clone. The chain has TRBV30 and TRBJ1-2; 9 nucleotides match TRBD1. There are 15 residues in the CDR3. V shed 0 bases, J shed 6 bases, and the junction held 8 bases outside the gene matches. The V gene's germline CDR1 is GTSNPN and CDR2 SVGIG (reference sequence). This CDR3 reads CAWSVLRGTGNGYTF. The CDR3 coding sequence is TGTGCCTGGAGTGTACTCCGCGGGACAGGGAATGGCTACACCTTC.